This is a list of T cell receptor beta chains from one sample in a study of blood T cell repertoires in COVID-19. Using immunoSEQ multiplex PCR, the repertoire was profiled, and TCRdb retains in-frame clones only, with some absent. Among fewer than 700,000 clones listed, 85% to 90% were seen once. Source material: peripheral blood. The receptor set was obtained from a woman aged 50 to 60 with COVID-19, enrolled during active disease. Each CDR3 is given with its conserved first and last residue. Fields, in order: clone size, D gene, J gene, V gene, CDR3 DNA, CDR3 protein. A D gene is named only where the DNA matches it firmly. Clone size appears in some rows only: once, few, many, or a class for an expanded clone.

. TRBD2 TRBJ2-3 TRBV24-1 TGTGCCACCAGTGAGGGTGGGGGGGGCACAGATACGCAGTATTTT CATSEGGGGTDTQYF
once . TRBJ2-1 TRBV7-2 TGTGCCAGCAGCCCGAACCGGGACTTGATTAAGCAGTTCTTC CASSPNRDLIKQFF
. TRBD1 TRBJ1-2 TRBV20-1 TGCAGTGCCGATAGAGGGGGCGGCTACACCTTC CSADRGGGYTF
few TRBD1 TRBJ1-6 TRBV7-8 TGTGCCAGCAGCCCGCGGACAGGGGAAAATTCACCCCTCCACTTT CASSPRTGENSPLHF
. . TRBJ2-7 TRBV30 TGTGCCTGGAGGTCGTACCGGGACACACAATACGAGCAGTACTTC CAWRSYRDTQYEQYF
few TRBD1 TRBJ2-7 TRBV5-1 TGCGCCAGCAGCTTGGCCCGGGACAGGGAGATTTACGAGCAGTACTTC CASSLARDREIYEQYF
. . TRBJ2-1 TRBV4-1 TGCGCCAGCAGCCAACTAGCCCTACCTAAGTCCTACAATGAGCAGTTCTTC CASSQLALPKSYNEQFF
. . TRBJ2-3 TRBV2 TGTGCCAGCAAAACGGGGTATATAGGAGATACGCAGTATTTT CASKTGYIGDTQYF
. . TRBJ1-1 TRBV6-5 TGTGCCAGCACCCGAACCCGGGACACTGAAGCTTTCTTT CASTRTRDTEAFF
. . TRBJ1-1 TRBV18 TGTGCCAGCTCACGGCCAGGAAGCACTGAAGCTTTCTTT CASSRPGSTEAFF
. . TRBJ1-4 TRBV5-4 TGTGCCAGCAGCAAACAGGGAAGAGGTGAAAAACTGTTTTTT CASSKQGRGEKLFF
. TRBD1 TRBJ1-5 TRBV30 TGTGCCTGGAGGGCCGGGGACAGAGATCAGCCCCAGCATTTT CAWRAGDRDQPQHF
. . TRBJ1-5 TRBV21-1 TGTGCCAGCAGCACCCTAAATACGGACAGGAACAGCAATCAGCCCCAGCATTTT CASSTLNTDRNSNQPQHF
. . TRBJ2-2 TRBV19 TGTGCCAGTATTCGTGGCGGGGTTAACACCGGGGAGCTGTTTTTT CASIRGGVNTGELFF
. . TRBJ1-1 TRBV29-1 TGCAGCGTTGAGACGGACAGTGCGAACACTGAAGCTTTCTTT CSVETDSANTEAFF
. . TRBJ1-3 TRBV7-9 TGTGCCAGCAGCTCGACAGTGCACACCATATATTTT CASSSTVHTIYF
. . TRBJ1-4 TRBV5-1 TGCGCCAGCAGCCCCTGGGGAGGGAGGGAAGAAAAACTGTTTTTT CASSPWGGREEKLFF
once TRBD1 TRBJ2-7 TRBV27 TGTGCCACCCGTGGGACAGGGGAGGACGAGCAGTACTTC CATRGTGEDEQYF
. . TRBJ2-3 TRBV27 TGTGCCACCGTCGGGGGCACAGATACGCAGTATTTT CATVGGTDTQYF
. . TRBJ2-3 TRBV5-1 TGCGCCAGCAGCTTGGGTGGGCTCACAGATACGCAGTATTTT CASSLGGLTDTQYF
. . TRBJ1-4 TRBV4-1 TGCGCCAGCAGCCAAGTGGGCGTAAGACTGTTTTTT CASSQVGVRLFF
. . TRBJ1-6 TRBV5-1 TGCGCCAGCAGCTTGCAGGGGCAATTTAATTCACCCCTCCACTTT CASSLQGQFNSPLHF
. TRBD1 TRBJ1-5 TRBV6-2/TRBV6-3 TGTGCCAGCAGTACGGGACAGGGTTTTCAGCCCCAGCATTTT CASSTGQGFQPQHF
. TRBD1 TRBJ1-2 TRBV15 TGTGCCACCAGCAGACAGGGGGCGAAGGTCGGCTACACCTTC CATSRQGAKVGYTF
once . TRBJ2-7 TRBV18 TGTGCCAGCTCACCAGGGGGCATAAGCTACGAGCAGTACTTC CASSPGGISYEQYF
. TRBD2 TRBJ2-3 TRBV18 TGTGCCAGCTCACCCGAACTAGCGGGGGCAGATACGCAGTATTTT CASSPELAGADTQYF
. . TRBJ1-1 TRBV3-1/TRBV3-2 TGTGCCAGCAGCCAGGCCTGGACAGATAAGACTGAAGCTTTCTTT CASSQAWTDKTEAFF
. . TRBJ2-2 TRBV6-5 TGTGCCAGCAATTCCCCCGGTGGCGGGGAGCTGTTTTTT CASNSPGGGELFF
. TRBD1 TRBJ2-3 TRBV20-1 TGCAGTGCTAGTTCCAGCAGGGGGTGGGCAGATACGCAGTATTTT CSASSSRGWADTQYF